The 2 T cell receptor beta chains in this list originate from one sample, sequenced in a study of CD8+ T cells in alopecia areata (dated by TCRdb to 2017 to 2018). The protocol used for the library was the immunoSEQ multiplex PCR assay. To provide template for TCR sequencing, every sample had RNA extracted and reverse transcribed into cDNA. The immuneACCESS repertoire file appears here via TCRdb, limited to in-frame rearrangements. These files lack a portion of the clones; in checked studies, under half of the deficit traces to unresolved V genes, and the cause of the others is not known. This sample holds some 96,000 clones; approximately 66% were observed only once. The ten largest clones take up 15% to 19% of the sample. This specimen's time point label, interpreted: around 4 weeks on oral tofacitinib. Interpreted using the paper, the treatment or condition label stands for: oral pan-JAK inhibitor, 5-10 mg twice daily.

The sequenced sample was CD8+ T cells sorted from blood, obtained at week 4, from a patient treated with tofacitinib. These TCRs come from a human donor with alopecia areata.

This clone was seen more than once but under ten times. This chain joins TRBV4-2 and TRBJ2-3; D is ambiguous. The CDR3 covers 14 residues. Germline V gene lookup returns CDR1 LGHNA and CDR2 YNFKEQ. The V and J ends lost 0 bases and 1 base respectively, with 5 bases between them. The CDR3 is CASSQEWGTDTQYF. The CDR3 nucleotides are TGTGCCAGCAGCCAAGAGTGGGGCACAGATACGCAGTATTTT.

CDR3 loop: CASSWGPGLALDETQFF. Here the CDR3 DNA reads TGTGCCAGCAGCTGGGGACCGGGACTAGCATTGGACGAGACCCAGTTCTTC. The chain combines TRBV4-2 with TRBJ2-1; 9 bases match TRBD2. With 5 bases clipped from V and 13 bases from J, the junction kept 21 bases outside the gene matches. Germline V gene data show CDR1 as LGHNA and CDR2 as YNFKEQ. This CDR3 contains 17 residues.